This T cell receptor beta chain was found in a study of tissue T cells after allogeneic stem cell transplantation. Findings and caveats of the study: Shared clones across patients were few; motif clustering revealed tissue-specific shared signatures.

The germline V and J ends were trimmed by 4 bases and 0 bases, with 9 bases remaining between them. This CDR3 is 14 amino acids long. The germline V gene encodes CDR1 KGHTA and CDR2 FRNEEI. This clone turned up a few times. What it binds is not known. The genes are named according to mouse. The CDR3 is cut off 1 residue early in the read; its end comes from the germline J gene. Survey-depth TCRbeta CDR3 sequencing reported V/J genes and productive frequencies. The protocol was immunoSEQ multiplex PCR, while the TCRdb copy is restricted to in-frame clones and leaves out a portion. The repertoire has tens of thousands of clones, about 70% of them found once; the top ten carry 0.41%.

The rearrangement joins TRBV24 to TRBJ1-2; D perhaps matches TRBD1 (6 bases). The TCR originated in a female BALB/c mouse in good health. Strain haplotype (MHC): H2-d. The specimen sequenced was blood. The CDR3 region is CASSRDNANSDYTF. The CDR3 DNA, read in part, is TGTGCCAGCAGTCGGGACAATGCAAACTCCGACTACACC.